A selection of T cell receptor beta chains follows, all from one sample in a study of T cell responses to AZD1222 COVID-19 vaccine. Sequencing used immunoSEQ multiplex PCR; TCRdb keeps in-frame clones, though not all of them. The table shows about 100,000 clones, with 88% occurring only once. The sequenced sample was peripheral blood, obtained on day 0 of AZD1222 vaccination. Source of these receptors: an adult in good health. The CDR3 runs from the conserved cysteine through the conserved F or W. D genes are given only for firm matches.

v_call,d_call,j_call,cdr3_aa
TRBV7-2,TRBD2,TRBJ2-7,CASSSSGLAGAPYEQYF
TRBV19,TRBD1,TRBJ2-5,CATSHGTGGRETQYF
TRBV6-5,NA,TRBJ1-2,CASPGQSTGYTF
TRBV10-3,NA,TRBJ1-2,CAITRGQHGYTF
TRBV6-5,NA,TRBJ1-1,CASSYGGVKNTEAFF
TRBV29-1,NA,TRBJ2-7,CSVVGGTTYEQYF
TRBV5-1,NA,TRBJ2-6,CASSSSLGVGANVLTF
TRBV6-5,NA,TRBJ1-3,CATGRSVGGNTIYF
TRBV7-2,NA,TRBJ2-7,CASSLKGDTVYEQYF
TRBV4-1,NA,TRBJ1-6,CASSQESRGSHNSPLHF
TRBV4-3,NA,TRBJ1-2,CASSQDHSNYGYTF
TRBV30,NA,TRBJ1-2,CAFSKGDGHNYGYTF
TRBV19,NA,TRBJ1-3,CASSISGNTIYF
TRBV15,NA,TRBJ2-1,CATSRVDPSSYNEQFF
TRBV19,NA,TRBJ2-2,CATGARWAGELFF
TRBV6-2/TRBV6-3,NA,TRBJ2-4,CASSYSRGSQNIQYF
TRBV5-1,TRBD2,TRBJ2-3,CASSLPLAGGVTDTQYF
TRBV13,NA,TRBJ2-7,CASSLGVPSYEQYF
TRBV4-1,NA,TRBJ2-7,CASSAGSYEQYF
TRBV5-1,NA,TRBJ2-1,CASSLEGSPYNEQFF
TRBV6-5,NA,TRBJ1-1,CASSYYEGGPEAFF
TRBV19,NA,TRBJ1-4,CASSQGLSNEKLFF
TRBV19,NA,TRBJ2-5,CASSRDEETQYF
TRBV19,NA,TRBJ2-1,CASSPTIGGNEQFF
TRBV2,NA,TRBJ1-1,CASLRDRSEAFF
TRBV12-5,TRBD2,TRBJ2-1,CASGSGTSVSSYNEQFF
TRBV4-2,NA,TRBJ1-1,CASSQDLRGGSEAFF
TRBV20-1,NA,TRBJ2-3,CSASMLGGPLPDTQYF
TRBV29-1,TRBD2,TRBJ2-7,CSVEASGRGSYEQYF
TRBV10-1,TRBD1,TRBJ1-1,CASMEGQGNTEAFF
TRBV5-8,TRBD1,TRBJ2-1,CASSLVQGAYNEQFF
TRBV9,NA,TRBJ2-2,CASSVLDTGELFF
TRBV7-8,TRBD2,TRBJ2-2,CASSFLAGAGGELFF
TRBV22-1,NA,TRBJ1-5,CPGGRWFSNQPQHF
TRBV27,NA,TRBJ2-1,CASSLRGPYNEQFF
TRBV29-1,NA,TRBJ1-5,CSVREGGSGNQPQHF
TRBV28,NA,TRBJ2-5,CASSLSAAFSGGSEETQYF
TRBV4-1,TRBD2,TRBJ2-2,CASSQDELATGELFF
TRBV24-1,NA,TRBJ1-5,CATESRTSYVSNQPQHF
TRBV4-3,TRBD1,TRBJ2-7,CASSQGGTEYEQYF
TRBV20-1,NA,TRBJ2-7,CSAGPLFFGYF
TRBV2,TRBD1,TRBJ1-6,CASREDRAYNSPLHF
TRBV4-3,TRBD2,TRBJ2-7,CASSQDTSGNWMGYEQYF
TRBV11-3,NA,TRBJ1-4,CASTIAGNEKLFF
TRBV7-2,NA,TRBJ2-2,CASSQGRLGELFF
TRBV6-5,NA,TRBJ1-2,CASSPNQGQVGYTF
TRBV28,NA,TRBJ2-3,CASAHTPDTQYF
TRBV5-6,TRBD1,TRBJ1-2,CASSIGQGNYGYTF